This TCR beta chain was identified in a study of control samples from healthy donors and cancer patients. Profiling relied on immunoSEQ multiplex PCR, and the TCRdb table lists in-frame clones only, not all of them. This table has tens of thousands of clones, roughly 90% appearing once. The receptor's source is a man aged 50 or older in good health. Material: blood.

CDR3 nucleotides: TGTGCCGGGGGTCTGCAGGGAGGTTCACCCCTCCACTTT. Amino acid sequence: CAGGLQGGSPLHF. The rearrangement links TRBV30 to TRBJ1-6; D may be TRBD1 (5 bases). The CDR3 is 13 amino acids. V gave up 8 bases and J gave up 9 bases, with 17 bases separating them. Germline V gene data show CDR1 as GTSNPN and CDR2 as SVGIG (reference sequence).